The 3 T cell receptor beta chains listed next were all sequenced from one sample in a study of cytomegalovirus exposure and HLA in healthy donors. Some clones are missing from TCRdb's copy, which holds only in-frame ones; the method was immunoSEQ multiplex PCR. This repertoire shows 100,000 to 150,000 clones, roughly 94% found once; its top ten account for around 1.3%. Sequencing was done on a sample of PBMCs. The receptor source for this set is a woman under 30 in good health and CMV-seronegative.

For the CDR3, the DNA is TGTGCCAGCAGAATAGCGGGGGGCCACACCGGGGAGCTGTTTTTT. It translates to CASRIAGGHTGELFF. The genes are TRBV6-5 and TRBJ2-2; 10 nucleotides agree with TRBD2. CDR1 and CDR2 from the germline V gene are MNHEY and SVGAGI. V shed 6 bases, J shed 3 bases, and the junction held 4 bases outside the gene matches. CDR3 length: 15 residues.

This chain connects TRBV4-1 to TRBJ1-3; 7 bases line up with TRBD1. CDR1 is MGHRA, CDR2 YSYEKL, per germline. Losses at the gene ends were 3 bases for V and 4 bases for J; bases not matched to a gene: 12. The CDR3 is 17 residues long. CDR3 bases: TGCGCCAGCAGCCAGTCGAGTCCATTGGACAGGGGAAACACCATATATTTT. The encoded protein is CASSQSSPLDRGNTIYF.

The V call is TRBV30, the J call TRBJ2-5; 11 bases are shared with TRBD2. V shed 0 bases and J 4 bases; nucleotides not matched to a gene: 4. This CDR3 is 15 amino acids long. The germline V gene has CDR1 GTSNPN and CDR2 SVGIG (reference sequence). CDR3: CAWSVSSGRSETQYF. The CDR3 DNA reads TGTGCCTGGAGTGTCTCTAGCGGGAGGTCAGAGACCCAGTACTTC. The complete variable domain, with remaining parts taken from reference TRBV30 and TRBJ2-5, reads SQTIHQWPATLVQPVGSPLSLECTVEGTSNPNLYWYRQAAGRGLQLLFYSVGIGQISSEVPQNLSASRPQDRQFILSSKKLLLSDSGFYLCAWSVSSGRSETQYFGPGTRLLVL.